This T cell receptor (beta chain) is from a study of T cell changes during pregnancy in multiple sclerosis. Method: immunoSEQ multiplex PCR; TCRdb's copy keeps in-frame clones and lacks some. The table shows 30,000 to 45,000 clones, with approximately 90% occurring only once. Trimming took off 3 bases at V and 1 base at J, with 13 bases between the two ends. CDR3 length: 15 amino acids. The V gene's germline CDR1 is SGDLS and CDR2 YYNGEE. The sequence was collected from a female donor with multiple sclerosis, enrolled in a pregnancy study. Source: CD4+ T cells from peripheral blood mononuclear cells, taken after pregnancy. V usage is TRBV9 and J usage is TRBJ1-1; D is unclear. In nucleotides, the CDR3 is TGTGCCAGCAGCGCCCACGTTAACGGGAACACTGAAGCTTTCTTT. Its translation: CASSAHVNGNTEAFF.